This TCR beta chain comes out of a study of patients and donors after allogeneic stem cell transplantation. TCRdb redid the calling of the RT-PCR reads with MiXCR, one entry per CDR3 protein. The data show some 880,000 distinct CDR3 sequences, with under 20% seen just once and roughly 6% held by the top ten. This clonotype was seen many times. Germline V gene lookup returns CDR1 MNHNS and CDR2 SASEGT. V was clipped by 5 bases and J by 0 bases, with 11 bases between them. This CDR3 has 15 residues. Sequencing was done on a sample of blood, either unsorted or a sorted T cell fraction (not recorded which). This chain links TRBV6-1 with TRBJ1-5; possible D gene TRBD1, 5 bases. This TCR was sampled from a human donor who was either an allogeneic HSCT recipient or a stem cell or donor lymphocyte infusion donor (not recorded which). It is not recorded whose cells these are; they may come from a transplant donor. The CDR3 DNA reads TGTGCCAGCAGTCTTACCGGGACTAGCAATCAGCCCCAGCATTTT. It codes for CASSLTGTSNQPQHF.